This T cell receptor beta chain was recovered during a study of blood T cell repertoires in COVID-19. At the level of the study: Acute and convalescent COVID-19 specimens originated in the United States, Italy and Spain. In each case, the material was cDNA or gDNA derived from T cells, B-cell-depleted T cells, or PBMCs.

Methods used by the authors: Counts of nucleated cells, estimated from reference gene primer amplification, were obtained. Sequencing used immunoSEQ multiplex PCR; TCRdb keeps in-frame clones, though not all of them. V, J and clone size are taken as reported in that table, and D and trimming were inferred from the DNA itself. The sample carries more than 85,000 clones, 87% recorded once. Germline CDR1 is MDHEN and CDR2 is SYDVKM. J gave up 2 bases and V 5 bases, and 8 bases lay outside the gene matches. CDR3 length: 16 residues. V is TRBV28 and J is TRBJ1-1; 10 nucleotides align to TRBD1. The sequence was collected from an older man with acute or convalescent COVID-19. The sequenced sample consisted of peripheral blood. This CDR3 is CASSPRTGGVNTEAFF. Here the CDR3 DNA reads TGTGCCAGCAGTCCCAGGACAGGGGGAGTAAACACTGAAGCTTTCTTT.